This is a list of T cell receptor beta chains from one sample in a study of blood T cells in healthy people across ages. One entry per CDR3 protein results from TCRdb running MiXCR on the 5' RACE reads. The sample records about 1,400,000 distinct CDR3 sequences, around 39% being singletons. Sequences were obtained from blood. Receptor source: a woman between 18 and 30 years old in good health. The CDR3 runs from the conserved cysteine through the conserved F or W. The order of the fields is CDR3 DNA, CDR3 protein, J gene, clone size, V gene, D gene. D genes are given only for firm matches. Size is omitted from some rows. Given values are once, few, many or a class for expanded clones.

cdr3_nt: TGTGCCAGCAGCTTGGTGACTCAGCATAATGAAAAACTGTTTTTT; cdr3_aa: CASSLVTQHNEKLFF; j_call: TRBJ1-4; clone_size: .; v_call: TRBV5-5; d_call: .
cdr3_nt: TGCGCCAGCAGCCAAGTACTGGCGGGAGGGAGCACAGATACGCAGTATTTT; cdr3_aa: CASSQVLAGGSTDTQYF; j_call: TRBJ2-3; clone_size: .; v_call: TRBV4-1; d_call: TRBD2
cdr3_nt: TGTGCCAGCAGCCAAGATAACACGGGAGCGAGGGATACGCAGTATTTT; cdr3_aa: CASSQDNTGARDTQYF; j_call: TRBJ2-3; clone_size: .; v_call: TRBV3-1; d_call: .
cdr3_nt: TGTGCCAGCAGATCCCGACTAGCGGAGAACCAAGAGACCCAGTACTTC; cdr3_aa: CASRSRLAENQETQYF; j_call: TRBJ2-5; clone_size: .; v_call: TRBV6-5; d_call: TRBD2
cdr3_nt: TGTGCCAGCAGCTTAGCACGAGGGAGTCCCTACGAGCAGTACTTC; cdr3_aa: CASSLARGSPYEQYF; j_call: TRBJ2-7; clone_size: .; v_call: TRBV7-2; d_call: .
cdr3_nt: TGTGCCAGCAGCTTAGCGGGGGTTGGACAGGGTATTAATGAGCAGTTCTTC; cdr3_aa: CASSLAGVGQGINEQFF; j_call: TRBJ2-1; clone_size: .; v_call: TRBV7-9; d_call: TRBD1
cdr3_nt: TGCAGTGCTAGCGGGATTTGGAAAAATCCGAGCTCCTACAATGAGCAGTTCTTC; cdr3_aa: CSASGIWKNPSSYNEQFF; j_call: TRBJ2-1; clone_size: .; v_call: TRBV20-1; d_call: .
cdr3_nt: TGCAGCGTTGATTCCACAGGGGATAGCAATCAGCCCCAGCATTTT; cdr3_aa: CSVDSTGDSNQPQHF; j_call: TRBJ1-5; clone_size: few; v_call: TRBV29-1; d_call: TRBD1
cdr3_nt: TGCAGTGCTAGGTCCGGGACTAACACCTACGAGCAGTACTTC; cdr3_aa: CSARSGTNTYEQYF; j_call: TRBJ2-7; clone_size: .; v_call: TRBV20-1; d_call: TRBD2
cdr3_nt: TGTGCCAGCAGTTTAGGGGGTGAGATCGACGAGCAGTACTTC; cdr3_aa: CASSLGGEIDEQYF; j_call: TRBJ2-7; clone_size: .; v_call: TRBV28; d_call: .
cdr3_nt: TGTGCCAGCAGCTTAGGGTCGGGACACAGCACAGATACGCAGTATTTT; cdr3_aa: CASSLGSGHSTDTQYF; j_call: TRBJ2-3; clone_size: few; v_call: TRBV7-9; d_call: .
cdr3_nt: TGCAGTGCTGGAGGTCCACGCCAGGGGCGGAGAGGCGATACGCAGTATTTT; cdr3_aa: CSAGGPRQGRRGDTQYF; j_call: TRBJ2-3; clone_size: .; v_call: TRBV20-1; d_call: .
cdr3_nt: TGTGCCAGCAGTTACTCGATTTTGGGGGGCACTGAAGCTTTCTTT; cdr3_aa: CASSYSILGGTEAFF; j_call: TRBJ1-1; clone_size: .; v_call: TRBV6-5; d_call: .
cdr3_nt: TGTGCCAGCAGCTTAATACCCACCTACGAGCAGTACTTC; cdr3_aa: CASSLIPTYEQYF; j_call: TRBJ2-7; clone_size: .; v_call: TRBV7-2; d_call: .
cdr3_nt: TGTGCCAGCAGCTCTGCTGGATCCGGGTACAATGAGCAGTTCTTC; cdr3_aa: CASSSAGSGYNEQFF; j_call: TRBJ2-1; clone_size: few; v_call: TRBV7-9; d_call: .
cdr3_nt: TGTGCCAGCAGGGCCGACAGGGCGAGCTATGGCTACACCTTC; cdr3_aa: CASRADRASYGYTF; j_call: TRBJ1-2; clone_size: few; v_call: TRBV6-5; d_call: TRBD1
cdr3_nt: TGTGCCAGCAAGCAGCGGGAGAGGGATGAGCAGTTCTTC; cdr3_aa: CASKQRERDEQFF; j_call: TRBJ2-1; clone_size: .; v_call: TRBV6-2/TRBV6-3; d_call: TRBD2
cdr3_nt: TGTGCCAGCACCAGTGACAACATCTACAATGAGCAGTTCTTC; cdr3_aa: CASTSDNIYNEQFF; j_call: TRBJ2-1; clone_size: few; v_call: TRBV6-2/TRBV6-3; d_call: .
cdr3_nt: TGTGCCTGGAGTGTCTCAGGGGGCGCGTCCTACGAGCAGTACTTC; cdr3_aa: CAWSVSGGASYEQYF; j_call: TRBJ2-7; clone_size: .; v_call: TRBV30; d_call: TRBD1
cdr3_nt: TGTGCCAGCAGTATAAGAACGGGGAATGAGCAGTTCTTC; cdr3_aa: CASSIRTGNEQFF; j_call: TRBJ2-1; clone_size: few; v_call: TRBV12-3/TRBV12-4; d_call: .
cdr3_nt: TGCGCCAGCAGCTTGGGGGTAGGGTCGACCTACAATGAGCAGTTCTTC; cdr3_aa: CASSLGVGSTYNEQFF; j_call: TRBJ2-1; clone_size: once; v_call: TRBV5-1; d_call: .
cdr3_nt: TGTGCCAGCAAAGGACTAGCGGGAGGTACTGGGGGCACAGATACGCAGTATTTT; cdr3_aa: CASKGLAGGTGGTDTQYF; j_call: TRBJ2-3; clone_size: .; v_call: TRBV2; d_call: TRBD2
cdr3_nt: TGTGCCAGCAGTTTAACGGGGGCACTAGCGGGCCCCTCCTACAATGAGCAGTACTTC; cdr3_aa: CASSLTGALAGPSYNEQYF; j_call: TRBJ2-5; clone_size: .; v_call: TRBV27; d_call: TRBD2
cdr3_nt: TGTGCCACCCTTGGGACTAGCGGTACCTACGAGCAGTACTTC; cdr3_aa: CATLGTSGTYEQYF; j_call: TRBJ2-7; clone_size: .; v_call: TRBV6-5; d_call: TRBD2
cdr3_nt: TGTGCCAGCAGACCCACCGGGACAGGGGGAGGCTACACCTTC; cdr3_aa: CASRPTGTGGGYTF; j_call: TRBJ1-2; clone_size: .; v_call: TRBV6-2/TRBV6-3; d_call: TRBD1
cdr3_nt: TGTGCCAGCAGTCGACAGTCCTACGAGCGGGACGAGCAGTACTTC; cdr3_aa: CASSRQSYERDEQYF; j_call: TRBJ2-7; clone_size: .; v_call: TRBV5-4; d_call: .
cdr3_nt: TGCGCCAGCAGCCCCCGGGACAGGGTCCGCGAGCAGTACTTC; cdr3_aa: CASSPRDRVREQYF; j_call: TRBJ2-7; clone_size: few; v_call: TRBV5-1; d_call: TRBD1
cdr3_nt: TGTGCCAGCACCAAAACGGGAGCAACTAATGAAAAACTGTTTTTT; cdr3_aa: CASTKTGATNEKLFF; j_call: TRBJ1-4; clone_size: .; v_call: TRBV6-5; d_call: .
cdr3_nt: TGTGCCAGCAGCTTAAGACAGGGGGCAGAGGGCTACACCTTC; cdr3_aa: CASSLRQGAEGYTF; j_call: TRBJ1-2; clone_size: few; v_call: TRBV7-8; d_call: TRBD1
cdr3_nt: TGTGCCAGCACAACGGGGCGGGAGGTGAATGAGCAGTTCTTC; cdr3_aa: CASTTGREVNEQFF; j_call: TRBJ2-1; clone_size: .; v_call: TRBV6-2/TRBV6-3; d_call: TRBD2
cdr3_nt: TGTGCCAGCACCCTAGGTTGGGACCGGCCCCAGCATTTT; cdr3_aa: CASTLGWDRPQHF; j_call: TRBJ1-5; clone_size: few; v_call: TRBV2; d_call: .
cdr3_nt: TGTGCCAGCAGCTGGACTAGCGGAGAAACAGATACGCAGTATTTT; cdr3_aa: CASSWTSGETDTQYF; j_call: TRBJ2-3; clone_size: many; v_call: TRBV7-2; d_call: TRBD2
cdr3_nt: TGCGCCAGCAGCCAAGCCCCATCACCGGAATATACGCAGTATTTT; cdr3_aa: CASSQAPSPEYTQYF; j_call: TRBJ2-3; clone_size: few; v_call: TRBV4-1; d_call: .
cdr3_nt: TGTGCCAGCAGCTTAGGAGGAATTGGAAACACCATATATTTT; cdr3_aa: CASSLGGIGNTIYF; j_call: TRBJ1-3; clone_size: .; v_call: TRBV11-2; d_call: .
cdr3_nt: TGCGCCAGCAGTCTAGGGGGCCGGGAGCAGTTCTTC; cdr3_aa: CASSLGGREQFF; j_call: TRBJ2-1; clone_size: many; v_call: TRBV4-1; d_call: TRBD1
cdr3_nt: TGCGCCAGCAGCATCCAAGATTTTTTGGGGGGCAATCAGCCCCAGCATTTT; cdr3_aa: CASSIQDFLGGNQPQHF; j_call: TRBJ1-5; clone_size: .; v_call: TRBV4-1; d_call: .
cdr3_nt: TGTGCCAGCAGCGATCCAACGGGACTAGCTTGGGAGACCCAGTACTTC; cdr3_aa: CASSDPTGLAWETQYF; j_call: TRBJ2-5; clone_size: .; v_call: TRBV6-6; d_call: TRBD2
cdr3_nt: TGCAGTTTTCCACAGGGGGCGCAGGTCTATGGCTACACCTTC; cdr3_aa: CSFPQGAQVYGYTF; j_call: TRBJ1-2; clone_size: few; v_call: TRBV20-1; d_call: TRBD1
cdr3_nt: TGTGCCAGCTCACCGGGCTTGATGGAAAAACTGTTTTTT; cdr3_aa: CASSPGLMEKLFF; j_call: TRBJ1-4; clone_size: .; v_call: TRBV18; d_call: .
cdr3_nt: TGCAGCGTTGACGGGGGGGTGGGGTGGAATGAGCAGTTCTTC; cdr3_aa: CSVDGGVGWNEQFF; j_call: TRBJ2-1; clone_size: .; v_call: TRBV29-1; d_call: TRBD2
cdr3_nt: TGCAGTGCTATGCTAGCGGGGGTTTCTAATGAGCAGTACTTC; cdr3_aa: CSAMLAGVSNEQYF; j_call: TRBJ2-7; clone_size: .; v_call: TRBV20-1; d_call: TRBD2
cdr3_nt: TGTGCCAGCAGTCCCCCGGGAAGATCCGGAAACACCATATATTTT; cdr3_aa: CASSPPGRSGNTIYF; j_call: TRBJ1-3; clone_size: few; v_call: TRBV12-3/TRBV12-4; d_call: .
cdr3_nt: TGCGCCAGCAGCTTAGAGGGGAAGGGTCGAGAGACCCAGTACTTC; cdr3_aa: CASSLEGKGRETQYF; j_call: TRBJ2-5; clone_size: .; v_call: TRBV5-1; d_call: .
cdr3_nt: TGTGCCAGCAGAAACAGCAACACTGAAGCTTTCTTT; cdr3_aa: CASRNSNTEAFF; j_call: TRBJ1-1; clone_size: .; v_call: TRBV2; d_call: .
cdr3_nt: TGCGCCAGCAGCTTGGCACCACGGGAAGGGGGTTTGGGAGAAAAACTGTTTTTT; cdr3_aa: CASSLAPREGGLGEKLFF; j_call: TRBJ1-4; clone_size: .; v_call: TRBV5-1; d_call: .
cdr3_nt: TGCAGTGCTGGCGATGGCATCGGGGATGAGCAGTTCTTC; cdr3_aa: CSAGDGIGDEQFF; j_call: TRBJ2-1; clone_size: few; v_call: TRBV20-1; d_call: .
cdr3_nt: TGTGCCAGCAGTTTCGGGCAGGGGTTAACTAATGAAAAACTGTTTTTT; cdr3_aa: CASSFGQGLTNEKLFF; j_call: TRBJ1-4; clone_size: once; v_call: TRBV12-3/TRBV12-4; d_call: .
cdr3_nt: TGCGCCAGCAGCTCGACTAGCGGAAGGAACACCTGGGAGCTGTTTTTT; cdr3_aa: CASSSTSGRNTWELFF; j_call: TRBJ2-2; clone_size: .; v_call: TRBV5-1; d_call: TRBD2
cdr3_nt: TGTGCCAGCAGTCTTGGGTGGTCGGCAACTAATGAAAAACTGTTTTTT; cdr3_aa: CASSLGWSATNEKLFF; j_call: TRBJ1-4; clone_size: once; v_call: TRBV6-5; d_call: .
cdr3_nt: TGCGCCAGCAGCTTGGCTCCCCAGCGGACAGGTGGAGACTACGAGCAGTACTTC; cdr3_aa: CASSLAPQRTGGDYEQYF; j_call: TRBJ2-7; clone_size: .; v_call: TRBV5-1; d_call: TRBD1
cdr3_nt: TGCAGTGCTATCTATGTTTCGGGGGGGCGCTTGGAGTTCTTC; cdr3_aa: CSAIYVSGGRLEFF; j_call: TRBJ2-1; clone_size: .; v_call: TRBV20-1; d_call: TRBD2